One TCR beta chain is described in this entry. Its antigen has not been determined. Base qualities are not recorded, but no much larger clone differs from it by a single base. The intended sense of this specimen's time point label: baseline before first vaccination. Vaccinee samples were obtained from the UK trials COV001 and COV002, which included a single-blind randomized controlled phase 2/3 trial of AZD1222 (ChAdOx1 nCoV-19) in healthy adults. For TCRbeta chain sequencing, PBMC samples from trial participants were taken at day 0 and at day 28 after the second dose. This entry is derived from a study of T cell responses to AZD1222 COVID-19 vaccine (dated by TCRdb to the early 2020s). Background on the whole study: AZD1222 recipients with second doses at about 4 weeks or about 12 weeks were pooled, because spike-specific TCR depth and breadth did not differ between schedules. A total of approximately 240 trial participants underwent TCR sequencing, of whom approximately 200 had received two doses of AZD1222 and around 25 had received two doses of the MenACWY control vaccine. Enrollment into the trials was organized by age into subgroups of 18-55, 56-69 and 70-plus years, and those subgroups contained roughly 150, 30 and 60 TCR-sequenced participants, respectively.

What the work shows at the level of the full study, not this receptor alone: Because no day 14 peak-response samples were available, the repertoires could be characterized only after the peak T cell response. Most participants were white British and females outnumbered males, and the authors suggested that clonal diversity may have been underestimated. Conclusions about previously exposed vaccinees are limited because only six or seven AZD1222 recipients were SARS-CoV-2 seropositive at baseline. CD4 TCRs associated with the vaccine covered the entire spike protein, and the dominant responses were in regions 160-218 and 743-854. Spike-specific TCR breadth and depth rose significantly after two AZD1222 doses compared with day 0 and with MenACWY recipients. In the small 56-69-year group, the increase in depth fell short of significance, most likely because of low power. Nearly half of unique spike-specific TCRs reportedly recognized epitopes outside regions mutated in the B.1.351 and B.1.1.7 variants.

The CDR3 regions of human TCRbeta chains were analyzed by immunosequencing. The authors' analysis ran thus. TCRs in the repertoires were compared against a reference library of SARS-CoV-2-specific TCRs that had been generated with the MIRA antigen-specificity platform. Breadth was defined as the fraction of unique TCRs that were SARS-CoV-2-associated. Depth was defined as the fraction of total T cells that were SARS-CoV-2-associated. Using the MIRA data, every spike-specific TCR was mapped to the spike region that the TCR reacted to and assigned to either a CD4 or a CD8 class. Log10-transformed breadth and depth values were compared by one-way ANOVA with Sidak's multiple comparisons tests. TCRdb carries this immuneACCESS record with in-frame sequences only. Its versions omit some clonotypes, under half of them owing to an unresolved V gene in the studies checked, with the rest unexplained. The V and J calls and clone size are taken from that table; D and trimming were inferred from the DNA. A total of approximately 90,000 clones appear in this sample, 80% to 90% of them only once. Of the sample, around 15% is held by the ten largest clones.

The starting material was peripheral blood, obtained on day 0 of AZD1222 vaccination. The TCR originated in an adult in good health.

The CDR3 reads as follows: CASSQVFGEEQFF. The sequence in DNA is TGCGCCAGCAGCCAAGTATTTGGAGAGGAGCAGTTCTTC. The rearranged chain carries TRBV4-1 and TRBJ2-1; no D gene is confidently identified. From the cysteine through the phenylalanine, the CDR3 covers 13 amino acids. The only DNA kept is the CDR3, 39 bases in frame from the first base. Per the germline V gene, MGHRA is the CDR1 and YSYEKL is the CDR2. Cut back by 1 base and 10 bases, the V and J ends lie 11 bases apart.